Listed here are 20 T cell receptor beta chains from one sample, sequenced in a study of OX40 agonist ivuxolimab in advanced cancers. TCRdb's copy holds only in-frame clones and misses some; the assay was immunoSEQ multiplex PCR. Here the sample spans 70,000 to 95,000 clones, around 90% being singletons. The starting material was CD4+ or CD8+ T cells sorted from blood, obtained in a trial of the OX40 agonist ivuxolimab. Receptors were obtained from an adult with an advanced solid tumor such as melanoma, head and neck, liver or kidney cancer.

The chain combines TRBV28 with TRBJ2-1; 10 bases line up with TRBD2. V shed 5 bases and J 6 bases; nucleotides not matched to a gene: 10. The CDR3 spans 16 residues. The germline V gene encodes CDR1 MDHEN and CDR2 SYDVKM. The CDR3 DNA reads as TGTGCCAGCAGTCCAGCGGGAGGGCAGAGGACCAATGAGCAGTTCTTC. Translation: CASSPAGGQRTNEQFF.

The chain employs TRBV5-8 and TRBJ1-5; possibly TRBD1 for D (5 bases). The ends were cut back, 3 bases at V and 4 bases at J, with 17 bases in the middle. Germline CDR1 is SGHTS and CDR2 is YDEGEE. The CDR3 extends over 16 amino acids. The CDR3 DNA follows: TGTGCCAGCAGCTGGGGGTCCCGGGCTATTAATCAGCCCCAGCATTTT. Its protein is CASSWGSRAINQPQHF.

The CDR3 region is CASSEGRGEAFF. CDR3 sequence (DNA): TGTGCCAGTAGCGAGGGGAGAGGTGAAGCTTTCTTT. The genes are TRBV19 and TRBJ1-1; possibly TRBD1 for D (5 bases). Germline values: CDR1 LNHDA, CDR2 SQIVND (reference sequence). This CDR3 has 12 amino acids. Trimming removed 6 bases at V and 7 bases at J, with 12 bases between. Full variable domain (rest looked up from reference TRBV19 and TRBJ1-1): DGGITQSPKYLFRKEGQNVTLSCEQNLNHDAMYWYRQDPGQGLRLIYYSQIVNDFQKGDIAEGYSVSREKKESFPLTVTSAQKNPTAFYLCASSEGRGEAFFGQGTRLTVV.

The table lists this clone with a count of one. V gene TRBV5-1 combines with J gene TRBJ2-7; the D gene is possibly TRBD1 (6 bases). Per the germline V gene, CDR1 is SGHRS and CDR2 is YFSETQ. The germline V and J ends were trimmed by 3 bases and 1 base, with 11 bases remaining between them. The CDR3 loop spans 14 amino acids. Here the CDR3 DNA reads TGCGCCAGCAGCTGGGGGACAAGTTCCTACGAGCAGTACTTC. Its translation is CASSWGTSSYEQYF.

This sequence joins TRBV29-1 and TRBJ1-2, with TRBD1 matching over 8 bases. Trimming cost V 6 bases and J 7 bases; bases outside gene matches: 7. This CDR3 contains 12 residues. Germline lookup yields CDR1 SQVTM and CDR2 ANQGSEA. The CDR3 bases are TGCAGCGTGCGGACAGGGCTGACTGGCTACACCTTC. Translating gives CSVRTGLTGYTF.

This clone appeared a single time. The V and J genes are TRBV6-5 and TRBJ2-7; D unclear. V was shortened by 2 bases and J by 3 bases, with 14 bases between the two germline ends. This CDR3 region has 15 residues. Looked up from germline, CDR1 is MNHEY and CDR2 is SVGAGI. The CDR3 reads CASSYLLGGYYEQYF. In DNA, the CDR3 is TGTGCCAGCAGTTACCTGCTCGGCGGATACTACGAGCAGTACTTC.

The chain links TRBV5-4 to TRBJ1-6; D is undetermined. The CDR3 length is 14 residues. Trimming shortened V by 0 bases and J by 7 bases, and 8 bases separated the two germline ends. Germline assignment: CDR1 SGHNT and CDR2 YYREEE (reference sequence). This CDR3 reads CASSLVQPNSPLHF. The CDR3, as DNA: TGTGCCAGCAGCTTGGTACAGCCGAATTCACCCCTCCACTTT.

Comment on this clone: The same CDR3 arises from other DNA sequences in this sample as well. This chain uses TRBV28 with TRBJ2-3; a weak D match, TRBD2 (6 bases). This CDR3 is built from 16 residues. Germline CDR1 reads MDHEN; CDR2 reads SYDVKM. V lost 7 bases and J lost 8, with 25 bases in between. CDR3 amino acids: CASTPTLAGGLGTQYF. In DNA form, the CDR3 reads TGTGCCAGCACCCCTACCCTAGCAGGAGGGCTTGGTACGCAGTATTTT.

The chain is built from TRBV5-1 and TRBJ2-1; 10 bases agree with TRBD1. This CDR3 has 15 amino acids. V lost 5 bases to trimming and J lost 3 bases; unmatched junction nucleotides: 5. Germline CDR1 is SGHRS and CDR2 is YFSETQ. DNA of the CDR3: TGCGCCAGCAGGCCGGGACAGGGGATCTACAATGAGCAGTTCTTC. It encodes CASRPGQGIYNEQFF.

The J gene is TRBJ2-7, the V gene TRBV29-1; D may be TRBD2 (6 bases). This CDR3 comprises 13 residues. Germline V gives CDR1 SQVTM, CDR2 ANQGSEA. V dropped 5 bases and J dropped 0 bases, with 11 bases sitting between them. The CDR3 DNA reads TGCAGCGTTCGTGACGGGAGCTCCTACGAGCAGTACTTC. Its protein product is CSVRDGSSYEQYF.

This chain uses TRBV5-1 with TRBJ2-7; D is unclear. The germline V gene encodes CDR1 SGHRS and CDR2 YFSETQ. The ends were cut back, 0 bases at V and 3 bases at J, with 7 bases in the middle. The CDR3 contains 13 residues. As DNA, the CDR3 is TGCGCCAGCAGCTTGGACAGCCTCTACGAGCAGTACTTC. Its translation: CASSLDSLYEQYF.

This chain uses TRBV9 with TRBJ2-1, with 9 bases lining up with TRBD2. Germline trimming cut 4 bases from V and 6 bases from J; bases unmatched to any gene: 8. Per germline, CDR1 SGDLS and CDR2 YYNGEE. This CDR3 contains 15 residues. The CDR3 DNA sequence: TGTGCCAGCAGCCTGGGACTAGCAGTAAGCAATGAGCAGTTCTTC. As protein: CASSLGLAVSNEQFF.

V usage is TRBV7-9 and J usage is TRBJ2-5; 7 bases are a match to TRBD1. The DNA matches TRBJ2-7 better at its end, which makes the J call doubtful. CDR1 and CDR2 (germline): SEHNR, FQNEAQ (reference sequence). CDR3 length: 14 residues. As DNA, the CDR3 is TGTGCCAGCAGCCAAGGACAGGCACCATACGAGCAGTACTTC. This translates into CASSQGQAPYEQYF.

This chain joins TRBV6-1 and TRBJ2-5; TRBD1 agrees at 8 bases. Germline loops: CDR1 MNHNS, CDR2 SASEGT. J lost 5 bases, V lost 8 bases, and 10 bases had no gene match. There are 14 residues in the CDR3. The CDR3 loop reads CASADRDRVETQYF. CDR3 in DNA: TGTGCCAGCGCGGACAGGGATCGAGTTGAGACCCAGTACTTC.

The genes are TRBV4-1 and TRBJ2-1; TRBD2 might be the D (5 bases). CDR1 and CDR2 (germline): MGHRA, YSYEKL. V was trimmed by 4 bases and J by 0 bases, leaving 16 bases between them. CDR3 length: 17 amino acids. The CDR3 DNA sequence: TGCGCCAGCAGCCGCGGAGAAGCGGTCAGCTCCTACAATGAGCAGTTCTTC. The encoded protein is CASSRGEAVSSYNEQFF.

V usage is TRBV7-9 and J usage is TRBJ2-4, with D unresolved. Germline loops: CDR1 SEHNR, CDR2 FQNEAQ (reference sequence). This CDR3 spans 11 amino acids. Trimming took off 1 base at V and 8 bases at J, with 3 bases between the two ends. DNA of the CDR3: TGTGCCAGCAGCTTAGAAGACATTCAGTACTTC. Amino acids: CASSLEDIQYF.

The chain combines TRBV7-9 with TRBJ1-1, with 9 bases fitting TRBD1. Germline V CDR1 and CDR2: SEHNR, FQNEAQ (reference sequence). The CDR3 consists of 15 residues. The V segment lost 2 bases and the J segment 2 bases; nucleotides outside the gene matches: 3. In nucleotides, the CDR3 is TGTGCCAGCAGCTTATGGGACAGGGCCAACACTGAAGCTTTCTTT. As protein: CASSLWDRANTEAFF. The complete variable domain, with remaining parts taken from reference TRBV7-9 and TRBJ1-1, reads DTGVSQNPRHKITKRGQNVTFRCDPISEHNRLYWYRQTLGQGPEFLTYFQNEAQLEKSRLLSDRFSAERPKGSFSTLEIQRTEQGDSAMYLCASSLWDRANTEAFFGQGTRLTVV.

The V gene is TRBV28, the J gene TRBJ1-2; 7 bases are a match to TRBD1. This CDR3 comprises 12 residues. The trim removed 8 bases at V and 5 bases at J, leaving 5 bases unmatched. Germline loops: CDR1 MDHEN, CDR2 SYDVKM. The CDR3 coding sequence is TGTGCCAGCGGGACAGTCGGGTATGGCTACACCTTC. It encodes CASGTVGYGYTF.

The J gene is TRBJ1-2, the V gene TRBV5-4; no clear D gene. Per the germline V gene, CDR1 is SGHNT and CDR2 is YYREEE (reference sequence). The CDR3 spans 15 residues. Trimming left V 3 bases short and J 5 bases short, with 17 bases between. CDR3 nucleotides: TGTGCCAGCAGCTCCCTTTCGACTGCGTCTTATGGCTACACCTTC. The encoded protein is CASSSLSTASYGYTF. Drawing the rest from reference TRBV5-4 and TRBJ1-2, the complete variable domain is ETGVTQSPTHLIKTRGQQVTLRCSSQSGHNTVSWYQQALGQGPQFIFQYYREEENGRGNFPPRFSGLQFPNYSSELNVNALELDDSALYLCASSSLSTASYGYTFGSGTRLTVV.

The rearrangement links TRBV18 to TRBJ2-7, with D unclear. From germline, CDR1 is KGHSH and CDR2 LQKENI. The V end lost 2 bases, the J end lost 3 bases, and 8 bases lay between the germline ends. The CDR3 length is 13 residues. The CDR3 region is CASSPSTFYEQYF. The CDR3 DNA reads as TGTGCCAGCTCACCATCGACATTCTACGAGCAGTACTTC. Variable domain in full (rest from reference TRBV18 and TRBJ2-7): NAGVMQNPRHLVRRRGQEARLRCSPMKGHSHVYWYRQLPEEGLKFMVYLQKENIIDESGMPKERFSAEFPKEGPSILRIQQVVRGDSAAYFCASSPSTFYEQYFGPGTRLTVT.